This T cell receptor beta chain was sequenced in a study of blood T cell repertoires in COVID-19 (TCRdb year 2020). At the level of the whole study: Samples covering the acute and convalescent phases of COVID-19 were provided by collaborators in the United States, Italy and Spain. The material from the prospective study consisted of cDNA or gDNA derived from T cells, B-cell-depleted T cells, or PBMCs. Deeply sampled blood TCRbeta repertoires from subjects exposed to, actively infected with, or recovered from COVID-19 were included in the dataset. A freely available public database, intended as a resource for researchers studying the immune response to SARS-CoV-2, is where the repertoires were released. The samples were drawn from two sources: the first 160 participants of the ongoing ImmuneRACE study, and 1,000 to 1,500 subjects contributed by 6 global collaborators. A de-identified subject ID, COVID-19 status, age in years and sex were almost always included in the sample metadata. Where HLA class I and class II types were available, the types were taken from metadata supplied by the sample provider, not from assay-based typing.

The immunoSEQ Assay, a bias-controlled multiplex PCR, was used to amplify TCRbeta CDR3 regions from genomic DNA. Concerning the study's data processing: The number of nucleated cells in each sample was estimated by amplification of reference gene primers within the assay. Sequence reads were collapsed and filtered to measure the absolute abundance of every unique TCRbeta CDR3 rearrangement. For each sample, productive Simpson clonality was calculated by taking the square root of Simpson's diversity index across productive rearrangements. TCRdb carries this immuneACCESS record with in-frame sequences only. Its versions omit some clonotypes, under half of them owing to an unresolved V gene in the studies checked, with the rest unexplained. The V and J calls and clone size are taken from that table; D and trimming were inferred from the DNA. This sample lists 60,000 to 65,000 clones; about nine tenths were detected once. Together, the top ten hold about 9.1% of the sample.

The full study reports these points: The quantity of clinical and demographic metadata differed by source and by participant and was supplied without curation.

The collaborating institutions used their own protocols to collect whole blood in K2EDTA tubes. For TCRbeta analysis, collaborator samples were shipped as frozen whole blood, as isolated PBMCs, or as DNA extracted from either sample type. Comments on this clone: This receptor's antigen is unknown. No base quality values were provided; no much bigger clone lies one nucleotide off.

Measured from the cysteine to the phenylalanine, the CDR3 is 12 residues long. Here the CDR3 DNA is all that survives: 36 bases in frame from base 1. This TCR was sampled from a woman older than 75 with active COVID-19. The chain is made from TRBV21-1 and TRBJ2-5; the table calls TRBD1, which could not be checked here. TRBV21-1 is annotated as a pseudogene. Material: peripheral blood. CDR3 sequence: CASRGQQETQYF. The sequence in DNA is TGTGCCAGCAGGGGACAGCAAGAGACCCAGTACTTC.